These T cell receptor beta chains were read from a single sample in a study of blood T cell repertoires in COVID-19. Assay used: immunoSEQ multiplex PCR; TCRdb lists only in-frame clones, some missing. The table has under 350,000 clones, approximately 91% seen once. The sample consisted of peripheral blood. Receptor source: a man aged 50 to 59 with acute or convalescent COVID-19. The conserved cysteine and the conserved F or W are not part of the CDR3 here.

TRBV13	TRBJ2-7	ASSHLKEGSGTGSYEQY
TRBV11-2	TRBJ1-1	ASTRLQGGTEAF
TRBV11-2	TRBJ1-2	ASRATGNYGYT
TRBV27	TRBJ2-7	ASTSLGGTGNDRSA
TRBV5-1	TRBJ1-1	ASSFQGLALNTEAF
TRBV27	TRBJ1-1	ASRQGAQTF
TRBV6-5	TRBJ1-1	ASSDMGGTWAF
TRBV13	TRBJ2-1	ASSSSGSHNEQF
TRBV5-6	TRBJ2-7	ASSALGTRGYEQY
TRBV3-1/TRBV3-2	TRBJ2-1	ASTNSYNEQF
TRBV3-1/TRBV3-2	TRBJ2-7	ASSQGRGWTDQQQY
TRBV2	TRBJ2-7	ASRGTEYYEQY
TRBV5-1	TRBJ1-5	ASSLGPLNQPQH
TRBV11-3	TRBJ2-5	ASSSGLQETQY
TRBV19	TRBJ1-4	ASSFTGPVLF
TRBV11-2	TRBJ2-2	ASSWGDRGNTGELF
TRBV7-9	TRBJ1-4	ASSLGQLNEKLF
TRBV16	TRBJ2-7	ASRFGGTLGEQY
TRBV6-6	TRBJ2-3	ASSEIADTQY
TRBV7-9	TRBJ1-3	ASSPGGDGNTIY
TRBV30	TRBJ2-2	AWSVMGRGELF
TRBV4-2	TRBJ1-1	ASSQDPGQGAGAF
TRBV2	TRBJ2-1	ASRGDSGIEQF
TRBV5-5	TRBJ2-7	ASSLSSSYEQY
TRBV13	TRBJ2-2	ASSSAGTSGGKNTGELF
TRBV5-1	TRBJ1-3	ASSLAGVGNTIY